The rows below give T cell receptor beta chains drawn from one sample of a study of Ad26.COV2.S vaccination and SARS-CoV-2 variants. Assay used: immunoSEQ multiplex PCR; TCRdb lists only in-frame clones, some missing. The table includes about 500,000 clones, roughly nine tenths detected once. The specimen was peripheral blood, collected in a trial of Ad26.COV2.S vaccine versus placebo. The receptors originated from a person between 18 and 60 years old who received the Ad26.COV2.S COVID-19 vaccine or a placebo. Both conserved end residues are part of each CDR3. The D gene is left open where the match is weak. Only part of the rows carry a size: once, few, many, or a class if the clone is expanded.

.,.,TRBV11-2,TRBJ2-7,16,CASSFITGTLLYEQYF,TGTGCCAGCAGCTTCATTACCGGGACTCTACTTTACGAGCAGTACTTC
TRBD1,.,TRBV27,TRBJ2-7,14,CASRPNRGTREQYF,TGTGCCAGCAGGCCTAACAGGGGGACGCGCGAGCAGTACTTC
.,.,TRBV19,TRBJ2-7,15,CASSIVQGRLYEQYF,TGTGCCAGTAGTATAGTGCAGGGTCGACTCTACGAGCAGTACTTC
.,.,TRBV11-2,TRBJ1-6,14,CASSPGIIDSPLHF,TGTGCCAGCAGCCCGGGCATTATTGATTCACCCCTCCACTTT
TRBD2,.,TRBV19,TRBJ2-3,15,CASSITGLAADTQYF,TGTGCCAGTAGTATAACGGGCCTAGCGGCAGATACGCAGTATTTT
TRBD1,.,TRBV18,TRBJ1-5,14,CASSPGTGREPQHF,TGTGCCAGCTCACCAGGGACAGGGAGGGAGCCCCAGCATTTT
TRBD2,.,TRBV5-1,TRBJ2-7,19,CASSSLGLAGTHQSYEQYF,TGCGCCAGCAGCTCCCTCGGGCTAGCGGGGACCCACCAATCCTACGAGCAGTACTTC
.,once,TRBV9,TRBJ1-1,15,CASSKRTAMNTEAFF,TGTGCCAGCAGCAAACGGACAGCGATGAACACTGAAGCTTTCTTT
.,.,TRBV4-1,TRBJ1-5,13,CASSMTEDQPQHF,TGCGCCAGCAGTATGACAGAGGATCAGCCCCAGCATTTT
.,few,TRBV18,TRBJ1-5,13,CASSPWVNQPQHF,TGTGCCAGCTCACCATGGGTGAATCAGCCCCAGCATTTT
.,.,TRBV5-5,TRBJ1-3,16,CASSLGGVFSGNTIYF,TGTGCCAGCAGCCTTGGGGGGGTGTTCTCTGGAAACACCATATATTTT
TRBD1,.,TRBV10-2,TRBJ2-7,14,CASIKRFGTVEQYF,TGCGCCAGCATCAAAAGGTTCGGGACAGTCGAGCAGTACTTC
TRBD2,.,TRBV11-2,TRBJ2-5,17,CASSQGVLAAPQETQYF,TGTGCCAGCAGTCAAGGGGTCCTAGCGGCCCCCCAAGAGACCCAGTACTTC
TRBD1,few,TRBV12-3/TRBV12-4,TRBJ2-7,13,CASGEQGAYEQYF,TGTGCCAGCGGGGAACAGGGGGCCTACGAGCAGTACTTC
TRBD1,.,TRBV10-2,TRBJ2-7,14,CASRPGQATYEQYF,TGCGCCAGCAGGCCGGGACAGGCAACCTACGAGCAGTACTTC
TRBD1,.,TRBV6-5,TRBJ1-6,13,CASRGQTNSPLHF,TGTGCCAGCAGGGGACAGACTAATTCACCCCTCCACTTT
.,.,TRBV2,TRBJ2-5,13,CAESGGARETQYF,TGTGCCGAATCTGGGGGGGCTCGGGAGACCCAGTACTTC
.,.,TRBV27,TRBJ1-1,14,CASSLYRQPIEAFF,TGTGCCAGCAGTTTATACCGGCAGCCCATTGAAGCTTTCTTT
.,.,TRBV29-1,TRBJ2-5,11,CSVARGETQYF,TGCAGCGTTGCTCGGGGGGAGACCCAGTACTTC
TRBD1,.,TRBV11-2,TRBJ1-4,17,CASSLGFRGRVNEKLFF,TGTGCCAGCAGCTTAGGCTTCAGGGGGCGGGTTAATGAAAAACTGTTTTTT
.,.,TRBV12-3/TRBV12-4,TRBJ1-2,13,CASTIPITNSYTF,TGTGCCAGCACCATACCGATCACAAACAGTTACACCTTC
.,once,TRBV5-4,TRBJ1-2,13,CASSPDVNYGYTF,TGTGCCAGCAGCCCAGACGTTAACTATGGCTACACCTTC
TRBD1,.,TRBV19,TRBJ2-3,15,CASSRGQGSTDTQYF,TGTGCCAGTAGTAGGGGACAGGGATCGACAGATACGCAGTATTTT
TRBD1,.,TRBV19,TRBJ2-1,15,CASMGQGAFYNEQFF,TGTGCCAGTATGGGGCAGGGGGCGTTTTACAATGAGCAGTTCTTC
TRBD2,.,TRBV9,TRBJ2-5,16,CASSVAPSGRGETQYF,TGTGCCAGCAGCGTAGCCCCTAGCGGGAGAGGAGAGACCCAGTACTTC
.,.,TRBV6-5,TRBJ2-7,15,CASSYSTQGSYEQYF,TGTGCCAGCAGTTACTCGACACAGGGATCCTACGAGCAGTACTTC
.,.,TRBV5-4,TRBJ2-7,15,CASSQMSTGFYEQYF,TGTGCCAGCAGCCAGATGTCTACCGGATTCTACGAGCAGTACTTC
.,.,TRBV11-2,TRBJ1-2,13,CASSVTGPYGYTF,TGTGCCAGCAGCGTTACAGGGCCGTATGGCTACACCTTC
.,.,TRBV30,TRBJ1-4,16,CAWSVNGGRKNEKLFF,TGTGCCTGGAGTGTAAATGGGGGCAGGAAAAATGAAAAACTGTTTTTT
.,.,TRBV3-1/TRBV3-2,TRBJ1-6,12,CASGVPNSPLHF,TGTGCCAGCGGCGTTCCTAATTCACCCCTCCACTTT
.,once,TRBV7-2,TRBJ2-2,16,CASSPQGRGNTGELFF,TGTGCCAGCAGCCCCCAGGGGCGGGGCAACACCGGGGAGCTGTTTTTT
TRBD2,.,TRBV5-8,TRBJ2-1,15,CASSLPGTSMYEQFF,TGTGCCAGCAGCTTACCCGGGACTAGTATGTATGAGCAGTTCTTC
TRBD1,.,TRBV4-1,TRBJ1-5,17,CASSQDPYGQGNQPQHF,TGCGCCAGCAGCCAAGATCCGTACGGACAGGGCAATCAGCCCCAGCATTTT
.,once,TRBV4-2,TRBJ1-4,14,CASSHPYESSKLFF,TGTGCCAGCAGCCACCCGTATGAGAGCAGTAAACTGTTTTTT
TRBD1,.,TRBV28,TRBJ2-1,13,CASRNRGYNEQFF,TGTGCCAGCAGGAACAGGGGATACAATGAGCAGTTCTTC
TRBD2,.,TRBV6-5,TRBJ2-1,14,CASSKREMYNEQFF,TGTGCCAGCAGTAAGCGGGAGATGTACAATGAGCAGTTCTTC
.,.,TRBV19,TRBJ2-1,13,CASTRVGRNEQFF,TGTGCCAGCACCAGGGTCGGTAGAAATGAGCAGTTCTTC
TRBD2,.,TRBV7-8,TRBJ2-2,16,CASSSGTSGITGELFF,TGTGCCAGCAGCTCTGGGACTAGCGGGATCACCGGGGAGCTGTTTTTT
TRBD1,.,TRBV9,TRBJ1-2,16,CASRGIQGRGDYGYTF,TGTGCCAGCAGGGGAATACAGGGGAGAGGGGACTATGGCTACACCTTC
TRBD1,.,TRBV19,TRBJ1-1,17,CASARYGTGIMSTEAFF,TGTGCCAGCGCCCGTTACGGGACAGGTATTATGTCAACTGAAGCTTTCTTT
.,.,TRBV18,TRBJ1-1,12,CASFTGGTEAFF,TGTGCCAGCTTCACCGGGGGGACTGAAGCTTTCTTT
.,.,TRBV27,TRBJ2-7,14,CASRLGPGDYEQYF,TGTGCCAGCAGGTTGGGCCCCGGGGACTACGAGCAGTACTTC
.,.,TRBV6-1,TRBJ1-6,15,CASSEARSGRSPLHF,TGTGCCAGCAGTGAAGCGCGGTCAGGGCGATCACCCCTCCACTTT
TRBD1,.,TRBV27,TRBJ2-7,13,CASWDRDSYEQYF,TGTGCCAGCTGGGACAGGGACTCCTACGAGCAGTACTTC